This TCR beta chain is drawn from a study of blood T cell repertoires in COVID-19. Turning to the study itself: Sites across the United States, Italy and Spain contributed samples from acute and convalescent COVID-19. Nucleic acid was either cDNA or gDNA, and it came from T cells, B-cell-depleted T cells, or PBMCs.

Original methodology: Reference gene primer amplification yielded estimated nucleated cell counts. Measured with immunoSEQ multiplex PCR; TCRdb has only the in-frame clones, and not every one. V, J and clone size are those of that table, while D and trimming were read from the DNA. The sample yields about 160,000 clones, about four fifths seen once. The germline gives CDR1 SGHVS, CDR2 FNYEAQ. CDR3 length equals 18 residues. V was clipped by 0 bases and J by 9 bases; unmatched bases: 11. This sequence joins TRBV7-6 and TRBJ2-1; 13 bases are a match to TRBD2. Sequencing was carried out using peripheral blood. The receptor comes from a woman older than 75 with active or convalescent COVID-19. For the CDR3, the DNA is TGTGCCAGCAGCTTAGCGCTTACTGGACTAGCGGGAGTTAGTGAGCAGTTCTTC. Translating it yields CASSLALTGLAGVSEQFF.